What follows is one T cell receptor beta chain and its context. This sample is part of a study of blood T cell repertoires in COVID-19. Overall study: The cDNA or gDNA used as material had been derived from T cells, B-cell-depleted T cells, or PBMCs.

The CDR3 loop spans 12 amino acids. Germline V gives CDR1 LNHDA, CDR2 SQIVND (reference sequence). J gave up 6 bases and V 6 bases, and 4 bases lay outside the gene matches. Some clones are missing from TCRdb's copy, which holds only in-frame ones; the method was immunoSEQ multiplex PCR. The sample contains about 150,000 clones, 75% to 90% of which appear only once. The sample comprised peripheral blood. The chain recombines TRBV19 with TRBJ1-2, with 7 bases that match TRBD1. This TCR came from a woman in her 70s with acute or convalescent COVID-19. The CDR3 region has the DNA TGTGCCAGTAGGACAGGGTTGAATGGCTACACCTTC. Protein sequence: CASRTGLNGYTF.